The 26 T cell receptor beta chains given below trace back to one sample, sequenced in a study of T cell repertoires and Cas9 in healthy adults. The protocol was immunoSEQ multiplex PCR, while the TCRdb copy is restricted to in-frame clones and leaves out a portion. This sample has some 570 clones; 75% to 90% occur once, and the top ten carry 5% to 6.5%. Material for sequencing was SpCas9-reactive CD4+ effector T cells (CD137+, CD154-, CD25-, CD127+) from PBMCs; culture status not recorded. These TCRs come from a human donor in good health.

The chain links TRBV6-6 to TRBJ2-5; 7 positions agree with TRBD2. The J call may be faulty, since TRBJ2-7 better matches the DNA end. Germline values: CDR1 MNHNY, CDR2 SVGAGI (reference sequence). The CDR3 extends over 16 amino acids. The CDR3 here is CASSRRLASRGLEQYF. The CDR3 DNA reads TGTGCCAGCAGTCGGCGACTAGCTAGTAGGGGCCTCGAGCAGTACTTC.

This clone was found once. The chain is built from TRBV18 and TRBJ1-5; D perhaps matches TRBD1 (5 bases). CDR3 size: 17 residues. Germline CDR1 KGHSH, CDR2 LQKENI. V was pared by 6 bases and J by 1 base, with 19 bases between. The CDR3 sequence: CASSQGAPSQSNQPQHF. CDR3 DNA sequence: TGTGCCAGCTCCCAAGGGGCCCCCTCGCAGAGCAATCAGCCCCAGCATTTT.

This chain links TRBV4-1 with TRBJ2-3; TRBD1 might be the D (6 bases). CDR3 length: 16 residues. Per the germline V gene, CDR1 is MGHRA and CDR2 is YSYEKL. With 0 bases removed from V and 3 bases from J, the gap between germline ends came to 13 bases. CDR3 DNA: TGCGCCAGCAGCCAAGATCAGGGGAGTAGGACAGATACGCAGTATTTT. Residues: CASSQDQGSRTDTQYF.

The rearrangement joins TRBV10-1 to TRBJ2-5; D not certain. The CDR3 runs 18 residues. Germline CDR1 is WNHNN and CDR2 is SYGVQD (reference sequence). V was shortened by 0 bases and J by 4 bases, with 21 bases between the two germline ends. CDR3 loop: CASSESRTDPFSVETQYF. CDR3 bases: TGCGCCAGCAGTGAGTCGAGGACGGACCCGTTCTCTGTAGAGACCCAGTACTTC.

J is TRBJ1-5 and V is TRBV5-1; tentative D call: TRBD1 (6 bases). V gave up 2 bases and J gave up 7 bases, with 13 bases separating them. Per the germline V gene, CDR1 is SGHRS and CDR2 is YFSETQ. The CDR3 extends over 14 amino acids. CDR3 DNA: TGCGCCAGCAGCTTTGGGGGGCCAGAACAGCCCCAGCATTTT. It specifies CASSFGGPEQPQHF.

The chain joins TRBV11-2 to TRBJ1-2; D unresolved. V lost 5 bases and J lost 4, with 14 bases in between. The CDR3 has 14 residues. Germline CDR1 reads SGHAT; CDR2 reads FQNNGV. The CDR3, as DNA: TGTGCCAGCAGCCCCGGACCTGTCCGCTATGGCTACACCTTC. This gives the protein CASSPGPVRYGYTF.

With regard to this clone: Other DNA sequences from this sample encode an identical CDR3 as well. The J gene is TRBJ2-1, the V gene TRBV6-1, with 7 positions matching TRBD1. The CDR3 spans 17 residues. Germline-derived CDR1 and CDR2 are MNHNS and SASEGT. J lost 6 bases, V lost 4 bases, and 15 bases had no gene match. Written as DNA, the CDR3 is TGTGCCAGCAGTGTGATCACCTTCGGCACAGGGGTCAATGAGCAGTTCTTC. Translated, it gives CASSVITFGTGVNEQFF.

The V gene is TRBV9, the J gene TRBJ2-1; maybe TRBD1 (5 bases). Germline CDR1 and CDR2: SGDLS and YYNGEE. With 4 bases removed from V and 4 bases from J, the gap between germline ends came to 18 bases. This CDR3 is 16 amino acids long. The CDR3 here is CASSPRQNILYNEQFF. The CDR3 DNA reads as TGTGCCAGCAGCCCCCGACAGAACATCCTATACAATGAGCAGTTCTTC. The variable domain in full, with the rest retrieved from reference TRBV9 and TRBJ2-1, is DSGVTQTPKHLITATGQRVTLRCSPRSGDLSVYWYQQSLDQGLQFLIQYYNGEERAKGNILERFSAQQFPDLHSELNLSSLELGDSALYFCASSPRQNILYNEQFFGPGTRLTVL.

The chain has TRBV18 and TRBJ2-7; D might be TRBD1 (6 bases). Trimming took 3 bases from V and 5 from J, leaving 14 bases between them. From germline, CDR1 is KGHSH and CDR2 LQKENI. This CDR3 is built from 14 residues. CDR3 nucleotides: TGTGCCAGCTCACCGGGTGACAGGAACGACGAGCAGTACTTC. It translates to CASSPGDRNDEQYF.

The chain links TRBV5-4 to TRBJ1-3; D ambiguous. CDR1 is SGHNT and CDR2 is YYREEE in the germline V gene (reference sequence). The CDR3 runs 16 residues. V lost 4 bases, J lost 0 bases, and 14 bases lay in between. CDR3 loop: CASSPRGGNSGNTIYF. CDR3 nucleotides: TGTGCCAGCAGCCCCCGGGGTGGGAACTCTGGAAACACCATATATTTT.

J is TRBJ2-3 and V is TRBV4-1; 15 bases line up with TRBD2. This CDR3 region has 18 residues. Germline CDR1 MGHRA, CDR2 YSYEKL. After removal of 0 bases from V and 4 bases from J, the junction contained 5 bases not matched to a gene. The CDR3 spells CASSQEKGLAGGPDTQYF. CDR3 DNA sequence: TGCGCCAGCAGCCAAGAGAAGGGACTAGCGGGAGGCCCAGATACGCAGTATTTT.

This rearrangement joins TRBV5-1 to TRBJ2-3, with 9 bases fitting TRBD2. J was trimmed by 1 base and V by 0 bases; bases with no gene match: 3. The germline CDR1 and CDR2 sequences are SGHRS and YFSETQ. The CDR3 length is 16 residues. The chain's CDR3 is CASSLAQREGTDTQYF. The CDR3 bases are TGCGCCAGCAGCTTGGCCCAGCGGGAGGGCACAGATACGCAGTATTTT.

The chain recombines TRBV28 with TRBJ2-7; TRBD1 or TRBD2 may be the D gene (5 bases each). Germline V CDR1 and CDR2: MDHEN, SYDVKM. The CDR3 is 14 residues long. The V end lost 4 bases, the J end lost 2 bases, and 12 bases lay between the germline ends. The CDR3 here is CASSWGLGAYEQYF. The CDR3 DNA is TGTGCCAGCAGTTGGGGTTTGGGGGCCTACGAGCAGTACTTC.

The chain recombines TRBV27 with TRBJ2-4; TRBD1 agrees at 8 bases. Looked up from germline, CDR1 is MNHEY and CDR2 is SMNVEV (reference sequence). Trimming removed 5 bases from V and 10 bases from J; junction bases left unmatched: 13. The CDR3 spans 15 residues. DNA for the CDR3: TGTGCCAGCAGTCCCACAGGGGGGAGTCCATGGATTCAGTACTTC. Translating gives CASSPTGGSPWIQYF.

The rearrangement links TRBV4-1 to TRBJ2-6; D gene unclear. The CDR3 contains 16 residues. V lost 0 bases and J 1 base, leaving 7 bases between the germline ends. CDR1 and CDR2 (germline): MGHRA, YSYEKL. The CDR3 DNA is TGCGCCAGCAGCCAAGATCTAAGATCTGGGGCCAACGTCCTGACTTTC. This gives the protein CASSQDLRSGANVLTF.

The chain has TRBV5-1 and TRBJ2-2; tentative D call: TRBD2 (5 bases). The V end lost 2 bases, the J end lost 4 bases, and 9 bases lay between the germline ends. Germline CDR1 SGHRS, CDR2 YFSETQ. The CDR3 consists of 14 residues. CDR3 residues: CASSLGRTTGELFF. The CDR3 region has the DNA TGCGCCAGCAGCTTAGGGAGAACCACCGGGGAGCTGTTTTTT.

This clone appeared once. Here the CDR3 reads CASSQDHQGYGYTF. Written as DNA, the CDR3 is TGCGCCAGCAGCCAAGATCATCAGGGCTATGGCTACACCTTC. The rearrangement joins TRBV4-1 to TRBJ1-2, with a possible D match to TRBD1 (5 bases). CDR3 length: 14 amino acids. V lost 0 bases and J lost 4, with 9 bases in between. CDR1 MGHRA and CDR2 YSYEKL come from the germline V gene.

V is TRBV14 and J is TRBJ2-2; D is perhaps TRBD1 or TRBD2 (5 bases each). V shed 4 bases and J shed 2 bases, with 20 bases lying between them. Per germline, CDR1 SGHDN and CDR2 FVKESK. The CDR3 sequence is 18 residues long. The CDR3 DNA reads TGTGCCAGCAGCCCCGATAGACGGGGCAGGGTAAACACCGGGGAGCTGTTTTTT. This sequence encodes CASSPDRRGRVNTGELFF.

CDR3 loop: CASSPGPVRYGYTF. The CDR3 DNA reads as TGTGCCAGCAGCCCCGGACCTGTCCGCTATGGCTACACCTTC. The chain is built from TRBV11-3 and TRBJ1-2; D uncertain. The CDR3 has 14 amino acids. The V end was cut by 5 bases, the J end by 4 bases, with 14 bases between. CDR1 is SGHNT, CDR2 YENEEA, per germline.

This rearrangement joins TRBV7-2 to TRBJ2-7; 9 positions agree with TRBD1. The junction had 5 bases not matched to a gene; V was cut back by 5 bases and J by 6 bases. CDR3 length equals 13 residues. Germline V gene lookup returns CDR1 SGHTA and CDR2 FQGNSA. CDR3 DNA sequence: TGTGCCAGCAGCCCCGGGACAGGGTTCGAGCAGTACTTC. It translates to CASSPGTGFEQYF. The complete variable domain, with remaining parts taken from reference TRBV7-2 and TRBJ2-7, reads GAGVSQSPSNKVTEKGKDVELRCDPISGHTALYWYRQSLGQGLEFLIYFQGNSAPDKSGLPSDRFSAERTGGSVSTLTIQRTQQEDSAVYLCASSPGTGFEQYFGPGTRLTVT.

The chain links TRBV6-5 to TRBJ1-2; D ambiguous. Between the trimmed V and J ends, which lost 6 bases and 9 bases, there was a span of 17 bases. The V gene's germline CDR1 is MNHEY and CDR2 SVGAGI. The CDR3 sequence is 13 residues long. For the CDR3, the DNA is TGTGCCAGCAGCCCGATTAAGAGGAGCAGCTACACCTTC. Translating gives CASSPIKRSSYTF.

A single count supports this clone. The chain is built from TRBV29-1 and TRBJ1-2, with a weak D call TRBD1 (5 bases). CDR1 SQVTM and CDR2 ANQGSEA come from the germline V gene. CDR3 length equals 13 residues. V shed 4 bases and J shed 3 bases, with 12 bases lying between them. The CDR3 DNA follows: TGCAGCGTTGCTAAGGGCAGGGACTATGGCTACACCTTC. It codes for CSVAKGRDYGYTF.

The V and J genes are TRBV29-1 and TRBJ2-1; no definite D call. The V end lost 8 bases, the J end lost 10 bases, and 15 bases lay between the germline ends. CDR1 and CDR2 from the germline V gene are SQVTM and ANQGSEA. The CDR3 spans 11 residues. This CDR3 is CSILSLGEQFF. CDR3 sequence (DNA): TGCAGCATCCTCAGCCTCGGGGAGCAGTTCTTC.

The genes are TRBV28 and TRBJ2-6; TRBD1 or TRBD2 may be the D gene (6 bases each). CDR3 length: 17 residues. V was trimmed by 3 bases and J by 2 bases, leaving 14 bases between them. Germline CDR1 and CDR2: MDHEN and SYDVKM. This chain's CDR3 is CASSLWGAGTGANVLTF. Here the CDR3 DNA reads TGTGCCAGCAGTTTGTGGGGGGCAGGGACTGGGGCCAACGTCCTGACTTTC. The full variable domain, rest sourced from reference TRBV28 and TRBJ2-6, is DVKVTQSSRYLVKRTGEKVFLECVQDMDHENMFWYRQDPGLGLRLIYFSYDVKMKEKGDIPEGYSVSREKKERFSLILESASTNQTSMYLCASSLWGAGTGANVLTFGAGSRLTVL.

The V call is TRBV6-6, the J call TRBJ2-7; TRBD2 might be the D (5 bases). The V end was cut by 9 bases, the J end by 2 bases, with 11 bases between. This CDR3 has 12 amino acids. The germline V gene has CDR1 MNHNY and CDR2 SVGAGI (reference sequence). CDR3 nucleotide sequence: TGTGCCAGTAGCGACGGGGCCTACGAGCAGTACTTC. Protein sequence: CASSDGAYEQYF.

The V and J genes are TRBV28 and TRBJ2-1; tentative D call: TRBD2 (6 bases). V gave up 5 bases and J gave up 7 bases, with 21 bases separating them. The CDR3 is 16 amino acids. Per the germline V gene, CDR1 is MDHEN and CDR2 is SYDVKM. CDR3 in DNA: TGTGCCAGCAGTATACCCGGGACTTCCCGAGGGAATGAGCAGTTCTTC. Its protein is CASSIPGTSRGNEQFF.